The 13 T cell receptor beta chains presented below share a single source sample, sequenced in a study of blood T cell repertoires in COVID-19. Produced via immunoSEQ multiplex PCR; TCRdb's table is partial and in-frame only. The data contain 260,000 or so clones, roughly 87% of them singletons. The sequencing input was PBMCs or T cells enriched from blood (not recorded which). These receptors were obtained from a woman between 25 and 40 years old with acute COVID-19.

The CDR3 sequence: CASSMGLAGLETQYF. Here the CDR3 DNA reads TGTGCCAGCAGCATGGGACTAGCGGGGTTGGAGACCCAGTACTTC. The chain is built from TRBV7-9 and TRBJ2-5; the match to TRBD2 covers 13 bases. Trimming removed 5 bases from V and 5 bases from J; junction bases left unmatched: 5. CDR1 is SEHNR, CDR2 FQNEAQ, per germline (reference sequence). This CDR3 has 15 amino acids. The full variable domain, rest sourced from reference TRBV7-9 and TRBJ2-5, is DTGVSQNPRHKITKRGQNVTFRCDPISEHNRLYWYRQTLGQGPEFLTYFQNEAQLEKSRLLSDRFSAERPKGSFSTLEIQRTEQGDSAMYLCASSMGLAGLETQYFGPGTRLLVL.

The chain joins TRBV5-1 to TRBJ1-6; 7 bases fit TRBD1. This CDR3 spans 14 amino acids. V dropped 3 bases and J dropped 6; count of bases not matched to a gene: 3. The germline CDR1 and CDR2 sequences are SGHRS and YFSETQ. The CDR3 is CASSYRGSNSPLHF. The CDR3 DNA reads TGCGCCAGCAGCTACAGGGGAAGTAATTCACCCCTCCACTTT.

The J gene is TRBJ2-6, the V gene TRBV7-2; D ambiguous. The V gene's germline CDR1 is SGHTA and CDR2 FQGNSA. The CDR3 has 17 amino acids. Trimming stripped 5 bases from V and 1 base from J, with 15 bases between. The CDR3 sequence is CASSPSSEASGANVLTF. The CDR3 nucleotides are TGTGCCAGCAGCCCCTCATCAGAGGCATCTGGGGCCAACGTCCTGACTTTC.

V usage is TRBV6-5 and J usage is TRBJ1-1, with D unclear. Trimming removed 4 bases at V and 1 base at J, with 7 bases between. CDR3 length: 13 amino acids. The germline V gene has CDR1 MNHEY and CDR2 SVGAGI. The CDR3 nucleotides read TGTGCCAGCAGTTCTCAACAGAACACTGAAGCTTTCTTT. Amino acid sequence: CASSSQQNTEAFF.

A few counts support this clone. This chain uses TRBV20-1 with TRBJ2-1; D not resolved. The CDR3 sequence is 11 residues long. Germline CDR1 reads DFQATT; CDR2 reads SNEGSKA (reference sequence). Trimming removed 0 bases at V and 7 bases at J, with 4 bases between. CDR3 in DNA: TGCAGTGCTAGAGATAGTAATGAGCAGTTCTTC. It is translated as CSARDSNEQFF.

The chain is built from TRBV7-9 and TRBJ1-2; 7 nucleotides agree with TRBD1. After removal of 1 base from V and 6 bases from J, the junction contained 2 bases not matched to a gene. Germline V gene sequence: CDR1 SEHNR, CDR2 FQNEAQ (reference sequence). The CDR3 contains 13 residues. CDR3 in amino acids: CASSLETGDGYTF. The CDR3 coding sequence is TGTGCCAGCAGCTTAGAAACAGGGGATGGCTACACCTTC.

The chain carries TRBV7-9 and TRBJ1-3; the D gene is possibly TRBD1 (5 bases). The length of the CDR3 is 14 residues. The germline gives CDR1 SEHNR, CDR2 FQNEAQ (reference sequence). Trimming stripped 3 bases from V and 2 bases from J, with 8 bases between. The CDR3 region is CASSFGRAGNTIYF. DNA of the CDR3: TGTGCCAGCAGCTTCGGCAGGGCTGGAAACACCATATATTTT.

The chain joins TRBV27 to TRBJ2-3, with D possibly TRBD2 on 5 matching bases. CDR3 length: 11 residues. From germline, CDR1 is MNHEY and CDR2 SMNVEV (reference sequence). Between the trimmed V and J ends, which lost 11 bases and 11 bases, there was a span of 17 bases. CDR3 amino acids: CASRSGLGQYF. The CDR3 nucleotides read TGTGCCTCACGGAGCGGTTTGGGGCAGTATTTT.

The table lists this clone with a few counts. V usage is TRBV9 and J usage is TRBJ1-1; D remains ambiguous. CDR1 and CDR2 (germline): SGDLS, YYNGEE. Trimming took off 0 bases at V and 4 bases at J, with 16 bases between the two ends. The length of the CDR3 is 16 residues. CDR3 nucleotide sequence: TGTGCCAGCAGCGTAGCTGGGGAGGCGCCTTCCACTGAAGCTTTCTTT. It is translated as CASSVAGEAPSTEAFF.

CDR3 loop: CASSLSRVYGYTF. CDR3 coding DNA: TGTGCCAGCAGTTTATCCAGGGTCTATGGCTACACCTTC. This sequence joins TRBV12-3 or TRBV12-4 and TRBJ1-2; TRBD1 is a possible D gene (5 bases). The CDR3 covers 13 residues. V was cut by 2 bases and J by 4 bases, with 8 bases left in between.

The CDR3 bases are TGTGCCAGCAACCGACAGGGGGGCAAGACTGAAGCTTTCTTT. Its translation: CASNRQGGKTEAFF. The chain recombines TRBV7-9 with TRBJ1-1; 9 nucleotides align to TRBD1. The trim removed 7 bases at V and 5 bases at J, leaving 8 bases unmatched. CDR3 length: 14 residues. The germline V gene encodes CDR1 SEHNR and CDR2 FQNEAQ (reference sequence).

The V gene is TRBV10-2, the J gene TRBJ1-6; 9 nucleotides agree with TRBD1. V was clipped by 6 bases and J by 10 bases; unmatched bases: 7. Germline-derived CDR1 and CDR2 are WSHSY and SAAADI. The CDR3 spans 14 residues. The CDR3 protein is CASSVRTGESPLHF. Written as DNA, the CDR3 is TGCGCCAGCAGCGTGAGGACAGGGGAATCACCCCTCCACTTT.

This clone was seen only once. The chain links TRBV7-8 to TRBJ1-6; 9 nucleotides line up with TRBD1. The CDR3 contains 14 residues. The ends lost 2 bases at V and 10 bases at J; junction bases unmatched: 3. CDR1 is SGHVS and CDR2 is FQNEAQ in the germline V gene. CDR3 protein: CASSLRDRDSPLHF. CDR3 bases: TGTGCCAGCAGCTTAAGGGACAGGGACTCACCCCTCCACTTT.